The text below deals with one T cell receptor (beta chain). No cognate antigen has been identified for it. No base qualities exist here, and no much larger clone lies one base off it. Using the deep immunoSEQ assay, TCR CDR3 regions were amplified from genomic DNA by multiplex PCR. Extracted genomic DNA from each cell subset was spread evenly across all wells of several immunoSEQ 96-well plates, with each plate serving as a replicate. For sorted subsets, around 0.2 ug of genomic DNA, equivalent to roughly 30,000 T cell genomes, went into each replicate PCR. The purified libraries were quantified using a Qubit 3.0 fluorometer, sized with a Bioanalyzer 2100, and then quantified again using the KAPA Library Quantification kit. Every immunoSEQ 96-well plate was sequenced on a separate single-read 150-cycle Illumina NextSeq 550 flow cell. The source study handled its data this way. Because only junctional sequences without quality scores were contained in the immunoSEQ output, filtering matching that applied to full-length reads could not be performed. Sequences were annotated with PyIR, a Python wrapper for IgBLAST v1.9, and V/J genes and CDR3 were assigned using IMGT germline references. Reads were filtered out if the reads had weak V/J assignments (E-value above 1e-6), no CDR3, stop codons, out-of-frame junctions, or ambiguous translated residues. V3J clonotypes were defined by identical inferred V gene, J gene, and CDR3 amino acid sequence. Percentage overlap between repertoires was computed as shared unique clonotypes divided by the size of the smaller repertoire. RTK rarefaction, the Chao1 estimator, and Recon v2.1 estimates of unobserved clonotypes were used to assess repertoire richness. Generation probabilities were computed with OLGA for all TCRbeta clonotypes obtained by the gDNA method from four donors. TCRdb carries this immuneACCESS record with in-frame sequences only. Its versions omit some clonotypes, under half of them owing to an unresolved V gene in the studies checked, with the rest unexplained. V and J calls plus clone size are reproduced from that table; the DNA served to infer D and trimming. Within this sample are about 2.3 million clones, with over 85% of them counted one time only. Under 0.45% of the sample goes to the ten largest clones.

V ends up 7 bases short and J 1 base short, with an unmatched junction base count of 12. Including cysteine and phenylalanine, the CDR3 has 17 amino acids. Only the CDR3 region is kept as DNA, spanning 51 bases read in frame from base 1. The germline V gene encodes CDR1 LNHDA and CDR2 SQIVND (reference sequence). The sample is drawn from a study of shared clonotypes between healthy human individuals (dated by TCRdb to about 2020). Study-level background: The cohort comprised a couple of women and a few men aged 18 to 49 years. The study deeply sequenced blood TCR repertoires of five healthy adults to estimate repertoire size and the extent of clonotype sharing between individuals. Different laboratories and diverse techniques were used to prepare libraries and sequence TCR repertoires, to increase sequencing depth and limit assay-specific biases. Per donor, leukapheresis produced somewhere between about 0.94 and 8.9 billion PBMCs. For each donor, CD4 naive and CD4 memory were each run on three plates, CD8 naive on two plates, and CD8 memory on one plate.

Donors were healthy HIV-negative adults with no recently reported acute infections or vaccinations. Every donor was a Caucasian adult living in Nashville, Tennessee, USA. CD4+ T cells were enriched through magnetic negative selection, after which naive cells were positively selected on CD45RA and the remaining negative fraction served as the memory subset. After blood collection by leukapheresis, PBMCs were isolated using Ficoll-Histopaque density gradient centrifugation and then cryopreserved in the vapor phase of liquid nitrogen. Purity and quantity of every magnetically sorted T cell population were checked by analytical flow cytometry. Genomic DNA was isolated from each sorted fraction and quantified by UV absorbance on a Nanodrop 2000c. Overall study results and their limits: The genetic and exposure-history diversity represented was limited by the small number of donors. Sharing across a handful of donors was observed for around 4.8% of naive CD4, about 3.2% of naive CD8, 2% to 2.5% of memory CD4, and roughly 0.4% of memory CD8 clonotypes. Based on pairwise subsampling, the degree of clonotype sharing among donors was expected to be affected by sequencing depth. Larger estimated clonotype richness was generally found for naive subsets than for memory subsets. Even with the large sequencing depth, rarefaction of the sorted-subset datasets indicated that sequencing was incomplete. Sampling was restricted to blood, and TCR repertoires in tissue are likely to differ from TCR repertoires in blood. Compared with non-shared clonotypes, clonotypes shared by all four sorted-subset donors had higher generation probabilities.

The rearranged segments are TRBV19 and TRBJ2-1, with 8 bases in between that match TRBD2. Material: naive CD4+ T cells from PBMCs. What this sample's cell subset or site label stands for: CD45RA+ positively selected. The source is a man younger than 35 in good health. Some clones in this sample may be carry-over from other donors' samples. DNA sequence: TGTGCCAGTAACCCCCCTACGGGAGGGAGGTCCTACAATGAGCAGTTCTTC. The translation is CASNPPTGGRSYNEQFF.